This T cell receptor beta chain was captured by sequencing in a study of CD8 T cells in ankylosing spondylitis. The authors made TCR beta libraries by quantitative 5'-RACE with molecular barcodes. Using its own MiXCR run on the 5' RACE reads, TCRdb lists one record per CDR3 protein. The sample has approximately 440,000 distinct CDR3 sequences, 15% to 20% seen once. This clonotype came up a few times. Antigen: not known. The study, taken as a whole, reports: Past studies reported some motif variants in reactive arthritis synovial fluid and blood. There was reportedly significant enrichment of clones that were disease-linked in matched ankylosing spondylitis synovial fluid. Characteristic of ankylosing spondylitis blood, it appeared, was a TCR beta motif comprising several highly homologous variants.

CDR1 and CDR2 from the germline V gene are ENHRY and SYGVKD. The V end lost 4 bases, the J end lost 4 bases, and 16 bases lay between the germline ends. This CDR3 is built from 15 residues. This receptor was identified in a male donor with ankylosing spondylitis. This sequence joins TRBV10-3 and TRBJ1-1, with a tentative D call TRBD1 (5 bases). Sequencing was carried out using blood, either unsorted or a sorted T cell fraction (not recorded which). The CDR3 reads CAISVGDPAGTEAFF. The DNA for the CDR3 is TGTGCCATCAGTGTAGGGGACCCAGCGGGCACTGAAGCTTTCTTT.